This T cell receptor beta chain was sequenced during a study of blood T cells in healthy people across ages. Points from the study as a whole: Compared with aged donors, long-lived donors showed fewer expanded clones, suggesting selection. Naive and antigen-experienced cells were not separated, limiting conclusive comparison. Donor CMV status was unknown, possibly confounding expanded clonotype changes.

Each sample had at least 6.5 million PBMCs isolated. Combining a sample-barcoded 5' primer with a J-beta primer mix, a second PCR ran for roughly 6 to 12 cycles. TCRdb reprocessed the 5' RACE reads with MiXCR, giving one entry per CDR3 protein. The repertoire consists of 580,000 or so distinct CDR3 sequences, with 40% to 55% occurring once and the leading ten covering approximately 25%. About this clonotype: Its specificity is not known. A much larger clone sits a single nucleotide away, making a read error possible.

Sequenced sample: blood. This sequence was found in a man older than 75 in good health.

CDR3 in amino acids: CSVAGRTSVPQFF. CDR3 bases: TGCAGCGTTGCGGGCAGGACATCGGTCCCGCAGTTCTTC. The gene calls are TRBV29-1 and TRBJ2-1, with a tentative D call TRBD1 (5 bases). Trimming took off 4 bases at V and 12 bases at J, with 19 bases between the two ends. The CDR3 consists of 13 residues. Germline assignment: CDR1 SQVTM and CDR2 ANQGSEA.